A single sample gave rise to the 30 T cell receptor beta chains below, sequenced in a study of radiotherapy plus CTLA-4 blockade in lung cancer. Assay used: immunoSEQ multiplex PCR; TCRdb lists only in-frame clones, some missing. The sample has more than 90,000 clones, about 90% seen once. The starting material was peripheral blood, obtained from a patient treated with radiotherapy plus ipilimumab. The receptors were gathered from a human donor with non-small cell lung cancer that progressed on radiotherapy plus ipilimumab.

The chain joins TRBV6-1 to TRBJ1-1; 7 nucleotides line up with TRBD1. CDR1 is MNHNS and CDR2 is SASEGT in the germline V gene. The V gene end was trimmed by 5 bases and the J gene end by 5 bases; junction bases not matched to a gene: 5. The CDR3 contains 13 residues. CDR3 nucleotides: TGTGCCAGCAGTTCGCACAGGGGTACTGAAGCTTTCTTT. It codes for CASSSHRGTEAFF.

The rearrangement links TRBV27 to TRBJ2-1, with 10 bases aligning to TRBD2. Trimming took 6 bases from V and 6 from J; bases not matched to a gene: 14. Germline V gene data show CDR1 as MNHEY and CDR2 as SMNVEV (reference sequence). This CDR3 is built from 17 residues. The CDR3 region is CASRPLASGSVGNEQFF. As DNA, the CDR3 is TGTGCCAGCAGACCCCTGGCTAGCGGGAGTGTCGGCAATGAGCAGTTCTTC.

This clone was seen only once. The V and J genes are TRBV27 and TRBJ1-2; possibly TRBD1 for D (6 bases). Trimming stripped 6 bases from V and 5 bases from J, with 16 bases between. The CDR3 length is 14 residues. CDR1 is MNHEY, CDR2 SMNVEV, per germline (reference sequence). Here the CDR3 DNA reads TGTGCCAGCAGGGATCTAGACAGGTCATATGGCTACACCTTC. It specifies CASRDLDRSYGYTF.

The V gene is TRBV7-9, the J gene TRBJ2-3, with 7 bases that match TRBD1. The V and J ends lost 8 bases and 1 base, in that order; junction bases with no gene match: 3. Germline V gene data show CDR1 as SEHNR and CDR2 as FQNEAQ (reference sequence). This CDR3 has 13 residues. Here the CDR3 reads CASQGVGTDTQYF. In nucleotides, the CDR3 is TGTGCCAGCCAGGGGGTTGGCACAGATACGCAGTATTTT.

The V gene is TRBV4-2, the J gene TRBJ2-1, with a tentative D call TRBD2 (5 bases). The CDR3 is 15 amino acids. Germline-derived CDR1 and CDR2 are LGHNA and YNFKEQ. Trimming took off 2 bases at V and 0 bases at J, with 8 bases between the two ends. CDR3 loop: CASSQQRGSYNEQFF. The DNA for the CDR3 is TGTGCCAGCAGCCAACAACGGGGCTCCTACAATGAGCAGTTCTTC.

The rearrangement joins TRBV6-5 to TRBJ2-3; 8 positions match TRBD1. Looked up from germline, CDR1 is MNHEY and CDR2 is SVGAGI. The CDR3 consists of 15 residues. The trim removed 2 bases at V and 4 bases at J, leaving 5 bases unmatched. DNA of the CDR3: TGTGCCAGCAGTTACGCGGACAGGGTGTCAGATACGCAGTATTTT. It is translated as CASSYADRVSDTQYF.

The V and J genes are TRBV11-3 and TRBJ2-1; D is possibly TRBD2 (6 bases). CDR3 size: 14 residues. With 4 bases removed from V and 6 bases from J, the gap between germline ends came to 13 bases. Germline V gene data show CDR1 as SGHNT and CDR2 as YENEEA. CDR3: CASSSQRASNEQFF. The CDR3 DNA follows: TGTGCCAGCAGCTCACAGCGGGCTTCCAATGAGCAGTTCTTC. Based on the CDR3 plus reference TRBV11-3 and TRBJ2-1, the full variable domain is EAGVVQSPRYKIIEKKQPVAFWCNPISGHNTLYWYLQNLGQGPELLIRYENEEAVDDSQLPKDRFSAERLKGVDSTLKIQPAELGDSAVYLCASSSQRASNEQFFGPGTRLTVL.

CDR3 in amino acids: CASSFFGGVGEKLFF. For the CDR3, the DNA is TGTGCCAGCAGTTTCTTCGGAGGGGTTGGAGAAAAACTGTTTTTT. The chain has TRBV27 and TRBJ1-4; D may be TRBD1 (5 bases). This CDR3 comprises 15 residues. V was cut by 3 bases and J by 8 bases, with 16 bases left in between. Germline CDR1 is MNHEY and CDR2 is SMNVEV (reference sequence).

The genes are TRBV29-1 and TRBJ2-1, with 7 bases lining up with TRBD1. V lost 0 bases, J lost 3 bases, and 14 bases stayed unmatched. The germline V gene has CDR1 SQVTM and CDR2 ANQGSEA. This CDR3 contains 18 residues. For the CDR3, the DNA is TGCAGCGTTGAAGACCTCCTTGGGACCGGGACAGACTACAATGAGCAGTTCTTC. This translates into CSVEDLLGTGTDYNEQFF.

The rearrangement uses TRBV6-6 and TRBJ2-3, with 9 bases matching TRBD1. Looked up from germline, CDR1 is MNHNY and CDR2 is SVGAGI (reference sequence). CDR3 length equals 14 residues. V trimming: 6 bases; J trimming: 6 bases; junction bases outside the gene matches: 7. DNA of the CDR3: TGTGCCAGCAGGGGACAGGGCGCGCGGGATACGCAGTATTTT. It codes for CASRGQGARDTQYF.

The V gene is TRBV7-9, the J gene TRBJ1-1; maybe TRBD1 (6 bases). This CDR3 has 15 residues. Germline V gene sequence: CDR1 SEHNR, CDR2 FQNEAQ (reference sequence). The V and J ends lost 4 bases and 2 bases respectively, with 14 bases between them. CDR3 DNA: TGTGCCAGCAGCTACTCCCGACAGGTAAACACTGAAGCTTTCTTT. Amino acid sequence: CASSYSRQVNTEAFF.

This sequence joins TRBV19 and TRBJ1-5; the D gene is possibly TRBD1 (6 bases). Trimming stripped 5 bases from V and 2 bases from J, with 22 bases between. Germline values: CDR1 LNHDA, CDR2 SQIVND (reference sequence). The CDR3 has 18 residues. The CDR3 region is CASSPLGGLWFGNQPQHF. DNA for the CDR3: TGTGCCAGTAGTCCTTTGGGGGGGCTCTGGTTCGGCAATCAGCCCCAGCATTTT.

The chain combines TRBV5-6 with TRBJ2-2; D is possibly TRBD1 (6 bases). Germline V lookup: CDR1 SGHDT, CDR2 YYEEEE. Trimming left V 5 bases short and J 0 bases short, with 8 bases between. This CDR3 contains 14 residues. This CDR3 is CASRRTANTGELFF. The CDR3 region has the DNA TGTGCCAGCAGACGGACAGCGAACACCGGGGAGCTGTTTTTT.

J is TRBJ2-2 and V is TRBV7-3; D unresolved. This CDR3 region has 12 residues. The germline V gene encodes CDR1 SGHTA and CDR2 FQGTGA. The V gene lost 4 bases and the J gene lost 6 bases, with 6 bases spanning the gap. The DNA of the CDR3 is TGTGCCAGCAGCTCCCCCGCCGGGGAGCTGTTTTTT. Its protein is CASSSPAGELFF.

The chain employs TRBV6-5 and TRBJ2-7; D may be TRBD1 (6 bases). This CDR3 has 14 amino acids. V lost 6 bases, J lost 3 bases, and 15 bases lay in between. Germline V gene lookup returns CDR1 MNHEY and CDR2 SVGAGI. The CDR3, as DNA: TGTGCCAGCAGCACTCGACAGGCCAGCTACGAGCAGTACTTC. Protein product: CASSTRQASYEQYF.

The chain couples TRBV5-6 to TRBJ1-2; D perhaps matches TRBD1 (6 bases). The CDR3 consists of 13 residues. V was pared by 4 bases and J by 8 bases, with 15 bases between. The germline gives CDR1 SGHDT, CDR2 YYEEEE. The CDR3 DNA sequence: TGTGCCAGCAGCCCCCCGGGGGGCGGCGGCTACACCTTC. This translates into CASSPPGGGGYTF.

The chain recombines TRBV5-4 with TRBJ2-5; TRBD1 is a possible D gene (6 bases). The CDR3 runs 14 residues. Germline V gives CDR1 SGHNT, CDR2 YYREEE (reference sequence). V was shortened by 4 bases and J by 3 bases, with 13 bases between the two germline ends. The CDR3 DNA reads as TGTGCCAGCAGCAGACCGGGACAAAAAGAGACCCAGTACTTC. Translated: CASSRPGQKETQYF.

This chain uses TRBV19 with TRBJ1-1; the match to TRBD1 covers 7 bases. This CDR3 contains 14 residues. Losses at the gene ends were 5 bases for V and 1 base for J; bases not matched to a gene: 4. Germline values: CDR1 LNHDA, CDR2 SQIVND (reference sequence). DNA for the CDR3: TGTGCCAGTAGTTTGGACAGGTGGAACACTGAAGCTTTCTTT. It is translated as CASSLDRWNTEAFF.

The V and J genes are TRBV9 and TRBJ2-2; D possibly corresponds to TRBD1 (5 bases). This CDR3 has 17 residues. Trimming cost V 0 bases and J 3 bases, with 15 bases left between them. The V gene's germline CDR1 is SGDLS and CDR2 YYNGEE. CDR3: CASSVALRGADTGELFF. CDR3 DNA sequence: TGTGCCAGCAGCGTAGCTTTAAGGGGCGCGGACACCGGGGAGCTGTTTTTT.

CDR3 loop: CASRRTSGRPEQYF. The CDR3 region has the DNA TGTGCCAGCAGGAGGACTAGCGGGAGGCCCGAGCAGTACTTC. This chain uses TRBV2 with TRBJ2-7; TRBD2 matches 14 bases. This CDR3 comprises 14 residues. Looked up from germline, CDR1 is SNHLY and CDR2 is FYNNEI. The V segment lost 6 bases and the J segment 6 bases; nucleotides outside the gene matches: 4.

V and J are TRBV11-2 and TRBJ2-3, with 7 bases lining up with TRBD2. In germline, CDR1 is SGHAT, CDR2 FQNNGV. V trimming: 0 bases; J trimming: 6 bases; junction bases outside the gene matches: 6. The CDR3 consists of 15 residues. The CDR3 DNA follows: TGTGCCAGCAGCTTAGATCGCGGGAGAAGCGATACGCAGTATTTT. Protein product: CASSLDRGRSDTQYF. Based on the CDR3 plus reference TRBV11-2 and TRBJ2-3, the full variable domain is EAGVAQSPRYKIIEKRQSVAFWCNPISGHATLYWYQQILGQGPKLLIQFQNNGVVDDSQLPKDRFSAERLKGVDSTLKIQPAKLEDSAVYLCASSLDRGRSDTQYFGPGTRLTVL.

This clone occurred once. This rearrangement joins TRBV6-5 to TRBJ2-7; no firm D call. V was shortened by 4 bases and J by 4 bases, with 5 bases between the two germline ends. CDR1 is MNHEY, CDR2 SVGAGI, per germline. The CDR3 spans 11 residues. CDR3 residues: CASSSPYEQYF. CDR3 coding DNA: TGTGCCAGCAGTTCCCCATACGAGCAGTACTTC.

This clone was observed once. This chain connects TRBV19 to TRBJ1-1; D uncertain. Trimming pared 5 bases from V and 1 base from J, leaving 11 bases between. This CDR3 has 14 residues. The germline gives CDR1 LNHDA, CDR2 SQIVND (reference sequence). The CDR3 is CASSPPKGNTEAFF. The CDR3, as DNA: TGTGCCAGTAGTCCCCCTAAGGGGAACACTGAAGCTTTCTTT.

This chain joins TRBV2 and TRBJ2-5; 8 positions agree with TRBD2. CDR1 SNHLY and CDR2 FYNNEI come from the germline V gene. Trimming at V came to 5 bases and at J to 4 bases, leaving 9 bases not matched to a gene. The CDR3 spans 15 residues. The CDR3, as DNA: TGTGCCAGCAGTTTTAGCGGGGTGGTCACAGAGACCCAGTACTTC. It codes for CASSFSGVVTETQYF.

The chain uses TRBV6-5 and TRBJ1-1; a possible D gene is TRBD1 (6 bases). Germline-derived CDR1 and CDR2 are MNHEY and SVGAGI. V lost 10 bases to trimming and J lost 5 bases, with 23 bases between them. The length of the CDR3 is 15 residues. In DNA form, the CDR3 reads TGTGCCACCCGCCGGGTGGGGGGGGCGAGGACTGAAGCTTTCTTT. Translation gives CATRRVGGARTEAFF.

The J gene is TRBJ2-3, the V gene TRBV6-6, with unresolved D. This CDR3 is built from 14 residues. Trimming removed 9 bases from V and 4 bases from J, with 17 bases in between. Germline CDR1 is MNHNY and CDR2 is SVGAGI (reference sequence). The CDR3 DNA sequence: TGTGCCAGTCATTTGGCTACGAGCGCAGATACGCAGTATTTT. This translates into CASHLATSADTQYF.

This clone was seen once. At the DNA level, this CDR3 is encoded by other sequences in the same sample as well. The chain recombines TRBV5-1 with TRBJ2-3, with 8 bases that match TRBD2. The CDR3 is 16 amino acids. V was clipped by 2 bases and J by 2 bases; unmatched bases: 7. Germline V CDR1 and CDR2: SGHRS, YFSETQ. Written as DNA, the CDR3 is TGCGCCAGCAGCTTCAGGGCGGGAGGTAACACAGATACGCAGTATTTT. Translated, it gives CASSFRAGGNTDTQYF.

This chain uses TRBV6-1 with TRBJ2-2, with a tentative D call TRBD2 (6 bases). Trimming cost V 4 bases and J 2 bases, with 14 bases left between them. This CDR3 is 16 amino acids long. Per germline, CDR1 MNHNS and CDR2 SASEGT. CDR3 in amino acids: CASSVRGYSNTGELFF. The CDR3 DNA reads as TGTGCCAGCAGTGTTCGGGGGTATTCAAACACCGGGGAGCTGTTTTTT.

The CDR3 coding sequence is TGTGCCAGCAGCGAACAGTACACTGAAGCTTTCTTT. It codes for CASSEQYTEAFF. The chain has TRBV7-9 and TRBJ1-1; the D is unclear. V dropped 5 bases and J dropped 3 bases, with 7 bases sitting between them. The CDR3 totals 12 residues. Germline CDR1 is SEHNR and CDR2 is FQNEAQ (reference sequence).

The chain combines TRBV11-2 with TRBJ1-2, with 7 bases matching TRBD1. The CDR3 extends over 18 amino acids. The V and J ends lost 5 bases and 4 bases, in that order; junction bases with no gene match: 19. CDR1 is SGHAT and CDR2 is FQNNGV in the germline V gene. Here the CDR3 DNA reads TGTGCCAGCAGCCGAACTACAGGGGACCGTGTTCTGAGCTATGGCTACACCTTC. It yields the protein CASSRTTGDRVLSYGYTF.